The rows below give T cell receptor beta chains drawn from one sample of a study of technical replicates of blood from several donors. Sequencing used immunoSEQ multiplex PCR; TCRdb keeps in-frame clones, though not all of them. The repertoire holds more than 65,000 clones, with 80% to 95% as singletons. Specimen: T cells isolated from PBMCs. The receptors come from a human donor in good health. The CDR3 runs from the conserved cysteine through the conserved F or W. Clone size is not always given. Where it is, it says once, few, many or a class for expanded clones.

>TRBJ2-3|NA|TRBV5-1
CASSAGLARSTDTQYF
>TRBJ2-3|NA|TRBV4-1
CASSRHTSGSTDTQYF
>TRBJ1-2|NA|TRBV27
CASSSVRQGSFYGYTF
>TRBJ1-2|NA|TRBV7-9
CASSTETPDWDGYTF
>TRBJ1-1|NA|TRBV12-5
CASGRGQGPTEAFF
>TRBJ2-2|NA|TRBV27
CASGGPYTGELFF
>TRBJ1-1|few|TRBV29-1
CSVGRGDTEAFF
>TRBJ2-7|NA|TRBV7-9
CASSLSREQYF
>TRBJ2-1|NA|TRBV19
CASTWTSGSSYNEQFF
>TRBJ2-3|NA|TRBV6-6
CASSYLSTDTQYF
>TRBJ2-3|NA|TRBV5-8
CASSPRLALETDTQYF
>TRBJ2-7|once|TRBV9
CASRPGQGDEQYF
>TRBJ2-3|NA|TRBV10-3
CAISEREQGRTDTQYF
>TRBJ2-7|NA|TRBV9
CASSVNPDRGPDEQYF
>TRBJ1-2|once|TRBV5-6
CASSSDRSYTF
>TRBJ2-7|NA|TRBV27
CASSGGRPSGPSYEQYF
>TRBJ1-5|NA|TRBV13
CASSRGSNQPQHF
>TRBJ2-7|NA|TRBV29-1
CSVGTGDLPYIYEQYF
>TRBJ2-3|NA|TRBV7-9
CASSTRGGSDTQYF